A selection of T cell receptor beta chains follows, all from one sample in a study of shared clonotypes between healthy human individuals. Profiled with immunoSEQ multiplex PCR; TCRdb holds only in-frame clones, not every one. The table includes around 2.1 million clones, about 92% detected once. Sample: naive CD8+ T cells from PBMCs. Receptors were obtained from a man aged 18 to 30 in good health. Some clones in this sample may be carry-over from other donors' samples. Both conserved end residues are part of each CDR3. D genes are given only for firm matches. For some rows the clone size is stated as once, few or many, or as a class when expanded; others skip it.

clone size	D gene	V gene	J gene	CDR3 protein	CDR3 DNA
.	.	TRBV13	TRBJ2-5	CASSLGRRLGEVRETQYF	TGTGCCAGCAGCTTAGGCCGTAGACTGGGAGAGGTGCGCGAGACCCAGTACTTC
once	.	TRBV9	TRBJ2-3	CASSAGRGITDTQYF	TGTGCCAGCAGCGCGGGACGCGGAATCACAGATACGCAGTATTTT
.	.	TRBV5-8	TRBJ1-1	CASSLRAVNTEAFF	TGTGCCAGCAGCTTGAGGGCGGTGAACACTGAAGCTTTCTTT
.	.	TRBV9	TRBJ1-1	CASSVVWSTEAFF	TGTGCCAGCAGCGTAGTCTGGAGCACTGAAGCTTTCTTT
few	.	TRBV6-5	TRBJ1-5	CASSSDGLSNQPQHF	TGTGCCAGCAGTTCCGACGGACTTAGCAATCAGCCCCAGCATTTT
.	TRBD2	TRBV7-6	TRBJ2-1	CASSVLSGRGSYNEQFF	TGTGCCAGCAGCGTTCTTAGCGGGAGAGGTTCCTACAATGAGCAGTTCTTC
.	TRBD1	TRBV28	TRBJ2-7	CASSWGQTLYEQYF	TGTGCCAGCAGTTGGGGACAGACCCTCTACGAGCAGTACTTC
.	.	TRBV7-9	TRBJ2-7	CASSEGSSSSYEQYF	TGTGCCAGCAGCGAGGGGTCCTCGAGCTCCTACGAGCAGTACTTC
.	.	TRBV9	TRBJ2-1	CASSVALTGEQFF	TGTGCCAGCAGCGTAGCCCTGACGGGAGAGCAGTTCTTC
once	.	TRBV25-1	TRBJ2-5	CASSELGLQETQYF	TGTGCCAGCAGTGAATTGGGATTACAAGAGACCCAGTACTTC
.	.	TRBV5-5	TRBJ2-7	CASSGGVYEQYF	TGTGCCAGCAGCGGCGGAGTCTACGAGCAGTACTTC
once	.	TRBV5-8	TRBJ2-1	CASSLDWAYEQFF	TGTGCCAGCAGCCTCGACTGGGCCTATGAGCAGTTCTTC
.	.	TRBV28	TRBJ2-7	CASRPSGFYEQYF	TGTGCCAGCAGACCCTCGGGGTTCTACGAGCAGTACTTC
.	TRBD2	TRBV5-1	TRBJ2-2	CASSATGTSGIGELFF	TGCGCCAGCAGCGCGACCGGGACTAGCGGGATCGGGGAGCTGTTTTTT
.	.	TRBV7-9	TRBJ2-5	CASSLDLREETQYF	TGTGCCAGCAGCTTAGACCTCCGGGAAGAGACCCAGTACTTC